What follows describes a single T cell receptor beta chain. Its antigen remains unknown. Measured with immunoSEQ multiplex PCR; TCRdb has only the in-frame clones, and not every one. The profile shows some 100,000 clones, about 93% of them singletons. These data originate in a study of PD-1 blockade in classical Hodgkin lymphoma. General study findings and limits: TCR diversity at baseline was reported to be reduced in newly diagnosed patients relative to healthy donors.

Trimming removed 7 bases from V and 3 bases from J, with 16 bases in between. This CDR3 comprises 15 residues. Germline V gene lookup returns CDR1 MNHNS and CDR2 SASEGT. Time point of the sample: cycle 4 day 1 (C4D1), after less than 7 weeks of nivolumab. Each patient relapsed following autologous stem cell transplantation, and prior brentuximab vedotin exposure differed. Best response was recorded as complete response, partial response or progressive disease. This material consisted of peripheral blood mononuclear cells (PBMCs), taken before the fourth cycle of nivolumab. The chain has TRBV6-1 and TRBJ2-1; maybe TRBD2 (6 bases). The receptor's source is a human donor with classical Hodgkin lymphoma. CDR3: CASIPGGSGYNEQFF. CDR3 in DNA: TGTGCCAGCATTCCTGGGGGGTCGGGCTACAATGAGCAGTTCTTC.